This record covers a single TCR beta chain. Its antigen is unidentified. The entry originates in a study of shared clonotypes between healthy human individuals. Notes on the study in general: Across subsets, estimated richness was generally greater for naive than for memory populations. A handful of donors showed sharing of about 5.5% of naive CD4 clonotypes.

CD4+ cell separation produced CD45RA+ naive and CD45RA-negative memory subsets. V shed 5 bases, J shed 3 bases, and the junction held 4 bases outside the gene matches. From germline, CDR1 is SGHRS and CDR2 YFSETQ. The CDR3 is 13 amino acids. Replicate PCRs run on sorted subsets employed 200 ng DNA, tens of thousands of T cell genomes. Clones were read by immunoSEQ multiplex PCR, and TCRdb kept only the in-frame ones, dropping some. The sample gives some 500,000 clones, approximately 95% of which show up once; under 0.065% is in the top ten. The sequenced material came from naive CD4+ T cells sorted from blood. The subset: CD45RA+ positively selected. The origin of this receptor is a young woman in good health. The chain combines TRBV5-1 with TRBJ1-2; 7 positions match TRBD1. The CDR3 bases are TGCGCCAGCAGGGGAACAGGGGACTATGGCTACACCTTC. This gives the protein CASRGTGDYGYTF.